This entry concerns a single T cell receptor beta chain. Sequencing was performed with immunoSEQ multiplex PCR; in TCRdb, only in-frame clones are kept and a portion is missing. Of more than 65,000 clones listed, approximately 90% are singletons. These data originate in a study of T cells after somatic rescue of genetic block. The CDR3 is 15 residues long. The germline CDR1 and CDR2 sequences are SGDLS and YYNGEE. Trimming took 2 bases from V and 5 from J; bases not matched to a gene: 8. The specimen was peripheral blood mononuclear cells (PBMCs). This chain uses TRBV9 with TRBJ2-5; 8 bases agree with TRBD2. This sequence originates from a man aged 25-45 years. CDR3 DNA: TGTGCCAGCAGCGTGGATACGGGAGGGGCTGAGACCCAGTACTTC. Encoded protein: CASSVDTGGAETQYF.